This T cell receptor (beta chain) stems from a study of control samples from healthy donors and cancer patients. The protocol was immunoSEQ multiplex PCR, while the TCRdb copy is restricted to in-frame clones and leaves out a portion. The data show about 92,000 clones, around 80% seen once. Germline CDR1 ENHRY, CDR2 SYGVKD. V dropped 2 bases and J dropped 10 bases, with 17 bases sitting between them. CDR3 length equals 14 residues. Specimen: blood. The chain uses TRBV10-3 and TRBJ1-1; a possible D gene is TRBD1 (5 bases). This TCR derives from an older woman in good health. CDR3 in DNA: TGTGCCATCAGTGAGGGGGCAAACAACAGAGGAGCTTTCTTT. Translating gives CAISEGANNRGAFF.